The 19 T cell receptor beta chains reported below all come from one sample, sequenced in a study of blood T cell repertoires in COVID-19. TCRdb's table, derived via immunoSEQ multiplex PCR, lists solely in-frame clones and lacks some. The sample records tens of thousands of clones, around 79% being singletons. What was sequenced was peripheral blood. These receptors all stem from an older woman with acute or convalescent COVID-19.

V gene TRBV19 combines with J gene TRBJ1-2; D call uncertain. The CDR3 is 10 amino acids. The V end lost 7 bases, the J end lost 8 bases, and 8 bases lay between the germline ends. From germline, CDR1 is LNHDA and CDR2 SQIVND (reference sequence). The CDR3 nucleotides read TGTGCCAGTACTGGTGGCGGCTACACCTTC. It is translated as CASTGGGYTF.

This clone was seen only a few times. This chain uses TRBV5-4 with TRBJ2-7, with 11 bases aligning to TRBD2. Germline loops: CDR1 SGHNT, CDR2 YYREEE (reference sequence). This CDR3 has 16 residues. With 3 bases clipped from V and 3 bases from J, the junction kept 8 bases outside the gene matches. In DNA form, the CDR3 reads TGTGCCAGCAGCTCCCCTACTAGCGGGAGCCTCTACGAGCAGTACTTC. As protein: CASSSPTSGSLYEQYF. Using reference TRBV5-4 and TRBJ2-7 for the parts outside the CDR3, the full variable domain is ETGVTQSPTHLIKTRGQQVTLRCSSQSGHNTVSWYQQALGQGPQFIFQYYREEENGRGNFPPRFSGLQFPNYSSELNVNALELDDSALYLCASSSPTSGSLYEQYFGPGTRLTVT.

The rearrangement uses TRBV6-5 and TRBJ2-1; 8 bases line up with TRBD1. The CDR3 is made up of 14 amino acids. The V gene end was trimmed by 5 bases and the J gene end by 7 bases; junction bases not matched to a gene: 7. Germline V gene sequence: CDR1 MNHEY, CDR2 SVGAGI. The CDR3 DNA reads as TGTGCCAGCAGTCCCCGGACAGGGTGGAATGAGCAGTTCTTC. It encodes CASSPRTGWNEQFF.

This chain links TRBV16 with TRBJ1-3; D not certain. The CDR3 has 15 residues. The V and J ends lost 2 bases and 0 bases respectively, with 8 bases between them. The germline gives CDR1 KGHSY, CDR2 FQNENV. CDR3 DNA sequence: TGTGCCAGCAGCCAAAGGACTAACTCTGGAAACACCATATATTTT. Amino acids: CASSQRTNSGNTIYF. Together with reference TRBV16 and TRBJ1-3, the CDR3 gives the full variable domain: GEEVAQTPKHLVRGEGQKAKLYCAPIKGHSYVFWYQQVLKNEFKFLISFQNENVFDETGMPKERFSAKCLPNSPCSLEIQATKLEDSAVYFCASSQRTNSGNTIYFGEGSWLTVV.

By sample fraction, this clone is medium-sized (0.01 to 0.1%). This rearrangement joins TRBV19 to TRBJ1-1, with a weak D call TRBD1 (5 bases). The CDR3 sequence is 15 residues long. Trimming removed 6 bases from V and 0 bases from J, with 14 bases in between. From germline, CDR1 is LNHDA and CDR2 SQIVND (reference sequence). CDR3: CASRSQATVNTEAFF. For the CDR3, the DNA is TGTGCCAGTAGAAGCCAAGCGACAGTGAACACTGAAGCTTTCTTT.

This chain joins TRBV7-9 and TRBJ1-4; D possibly corresponds to TRBD1 (5 bases). Germline values: CDR1 SEHNR, CDR2 FQNEAQ (reference sequence). This CDR3 spans 13 amino acids. V was shortened by 8 bases and J by 9 bases, with 16 bases between the two germline ends. DNA of the CDR3: TGTGCCAGCGGCGCCAGGGAAGCTCAAAAACTGTTTTTT. It encodes CASGAREAQKLFF. The entire variable domain, with the rest obtained from reference TRBV7-9 and TRBJ1-4, is as follows: DTGVSQNPRHKITKRGQNVTFRCDPISEHNRLYWYRQTLGQGPEFLTYFQNEAQLEKSRLLSDRFSAERPKGSFSTLEIQRTEQGDSAMYLCASGAREAQKLFFGSGTQLSVL.

This clone was recorded at least ten times. The chain is built from TRBV29-1 and TRBJ1-1; D gene uncertain. The CDR3 extends over 12 amino acids. Germline-derived CDR1 and CDR2 are SQVTM and ANQGSEA. Between the trimmed V and J ends, which lost 0 bases and 8 bases, there was a span of 10 bases. The CDR3 reads CSVEDSGSEAFF. For the CDR3, the DNA is TGCAGCGTTGAAGATTCCGGGTCCGAAGCTTTCTTT.

This clone was observed a handful of times. This chain links TRBV12-5 with TRBJ1-5, with 7 bases that match TRBD1. V shed 6 bases, J shed 1 base, and the junction held 6 bases outside the gene matches. The CDR3 is 15 amino acids. The germline gives CDR1 LGHNT, CDR2 FRNRAP. CDR3 region: CASGETGASNQPQHF. The CDR3 coding sequence is TGTGCTAGTGGAGAAACAGGGGCGAGCAATCAGCCCCAGCATTTT. Complete variable domain (other parts from reference TRBV12-5 and TRBJ1-5): DARVTQTPRHKVTEMGQEVTMRCQPILGHNTVFWYRQTMMQGLELLAYFRNRAPLDDSGMPKDRFSAEMPDATLATLKIQPSEPRDSAVYFCASGETGASNQPQHFGDGTRLSIL.

J is TRBJ1-6 and V is TRBV30; D ambiguous. Trimming removed 8 bases from V and 0 bases from J, with 8 bases in between. Germline V CDR1 and CDR2: GTSNPN, SVGIG (reference sequence). The CDR3 is 13 amino acids. The DNA for the CDR3 is TGTGCCCGGGAGAGCTCCTATAATTCACCCCTCCACTTT. Its translation: CARESSYNSPLHF. Full variable domain (outside the CDR3, taken from reference TRBV30 and TRBJ1-6): SQTIHQWPATLVQPVGSPLSLECTVEGTSNPNLYWYRQAAGRGLQLLFYSVGIGQISSEVPQNLSASRPQDRQFILSSKKLLLSDSGFYLCARESSYNSPLHFGNGTRLTVT.

In regard to this clone: In the same sample, other DNA sequences code for this CDR3. The V gene is TRBV9, the J gene TRBJ2-3; D is possibly TRBD1 (5 bases). The length of the CDR3 is 15 residues. The germline gives CDR1 SGDLS, CDR2 YYNGEE. V lost 0 bases and J lost 1, with 9 bases in between. As DNA, the CDR3 is TGTGCCAGCAGCGTAGAAGGCAGGGGCACAGATACGCAGTATTTT. Amino acid sequence: CASSVEGRGTDTQYF.

The chain carries TRBV19 and TRBJ1-4, with 9 nucleotides matching TRBD1. This CDR3 has 15 residues. Germline-derived CDR1 and CDR2 are LNHDA and SQIVND (reference sequence). The V segment lost 4 bases and the J segment 6 bases; nucleotides outside the gene matches: 6. Here the CDR3 DNA reads TGTGCCAGTAGTACACAGGGGGCTTGGGATGAAAAACTGTTTTTT. As protein: CASSTQGAWDEKLFF.

The genes are TRBV5-6 and TRBJ1-5, with a possible D match to TRBD1 (5 bases). The V end lost 3 bases, the J end lost 7 bases, and 20 bases lay between the germline ends. This CDR3 contains 16 residues. CDR1 and CDR2 from the germline V gene are SGHDT and YYEEEE. The CDR3 sequence: CASSSSGTPDMQPQHF. The CDR3 DNA reads TGTGCCAGCAGCTCCTCCGGGACTCCGGACATGCAGCCCCAGCATTTT. The whole variable domain, filled in from reference TRBV5-6 and TRBJ1-5, reads DAGVTQSPTHLIKTRGQQVTLRCSPKSGHDTVSWYQQALGQGPQFIFQYYEEEERQRGNFPDRFSGHQFPNYSSELNVNALLLGDSALYLCASSSSGTPDMQPQHFGDGTRLSIL.

V is TRBV7-8 and J is TRBJ2-2; D is possibly TRBD2 (6 bases). With 6 bases removed from V and 5 bases from J, the gap between germline ends came to 16 bases. This CDR3 has 15 amino acids. CDR1 is SGHVS, CDR2 FQNEAQ, per germline. CDR3 sequence (DNA): TGTGCCAGCAGTCCCAGGACTACCTCGACCGGGGAGCTGTTTTTT. This translates into CASSPRTTSTGELFF.

V is TRBV7-2 and J is TRBJ1-6; 7 nucleotides align to TRBD1. The CDR3 extends over 15 amino acids. V was pared by 2 bases and J by 6 bases, with 4 bases of the junction left unmatched. Germline lookup yields CDR1 SGHTA and CDR2 FQGNSA. CDR3: CASSLWDSSNSPLHF. The CDR3 DNA reads TGTGCCAGCAGCTTATGGGACAGCAGTAATTCACCCCTCCACTTT.

V is TRBV28 and J is TRBJ1-2; TRBD1 agrees at 9 bases. The CDR3 runs to 15 residues. Per germline, CDR1 MDHEN and CDR2 SYDVKM. The V and J ends lost 4 bases and 4 bases, in that order; junction bases with no gene match: 7. This CDR3 is CASSSGQGKGYGYTF. CDR3 sequence (DNA): TGTGCCAGCAGTTCAGGACAGGGGAAGGGCTATGGCTACACCTTC.

This clone was observed a handful of times. J is TRBJ2-7 and V is TRBV5-6, with 9 bases matching TRBD2. Germline V gives CDR1 SGHDT, CDR2 YYEEEE. The CDR3 is made up of 17 amino acids. Unmatched junction bases numbered 14, after V lost 2 bases and J lost 5 bases. The CDR3 loop is CASSLPGQTKREDEQYF. In DNA, the CDR3 is TGTGCCAGCAGCTTACCAGGACAGACTAAGCGGGAGGACGAGCAGTACTTC. Together with reference TRBV5-6 and TRBJ2-7, the CDR3 gives the full variable domain: DAGVTQSPTHLIKTRGQQVTLRCSPKSGHDTVSWYQQALGQGPQFIFQYYEEEERQRGNFPDRFSGHQFPNYSSELNVNALLLGDSALYLCASSLPGQTKREDEQYFGPGTRLTVT.

V gene TRBV2 combines with J gene TRBJ2-7; maybe TRBD1 (6 bases). CDR1 and CDR2 from the germline V gene are SNHLY and FYNNEI. The ends were cut back, 9 bases at V and 2 bases at J, with 14 bases in the middle. The CDR3 spans 13 residues. The CDR3 here is CASSGAGAYEQYF. The CDR3 DNA follows: TGTGCCAGTTCAGGCGCAGGGGCCTACGAGCAGTACTTC.

The V and J genes are TRBV6-2 or TRBV6-3 and TRBJ1-2; the D gene is possibly TRBD1 (6 bases). This CDR3 is built from 13 residues. Germline lookup yields CDR1 MNHEY and CDR2 SVGEGT. V gave up 2 bases and J gave up 7 bases, with 11 bases separating them. The CDR3 loop reads CASSYIGGRGYTF. CDR3 DNA sequence: TGTGCCAGCAGTTACATCGGGGGGCGTGGCTACACCTTC.

The V call is TRBV7-9, the J call TRBJ2-3, with 7 positions matching TRBD2. Unmatched junction bases numbered 8, after V lost 3 bases and J lost 8 bases. The CDR3 is made up of 14 amino acids. Germline V lookup: CDR1 SEHNR, CDR2 FQNEAQ (reference sequence). The CDR3 DNA follows: TGTGCCAGCAGCTTCGCCAGCGGGGCGGGTACGCAGTATTTT. Translation gives CASSFASGAGTQYF.